One sample yielded the 17 T cell receptor beta chains listed below, sequenced in a study of OX40 agonist ivuxolimab in advanced cancers. Sequencing was performed with immunoSEQ multiplex PCR; in TCRdb, only in-frame clones are kept and a portion is missing. The sample has around 26,000 clones, 75% to 85% seen once. This material consisted of CD4+ or CD8+ T cells sorted from blood, taken in a trial of the OX40 agonist ivuxolimab. These receptors were collected from an adult with an advanced solid tumor such as melanoma, head and neck, liver or kidney cancer.

This chain connects TRBV6-5 to TRBJ2-1, with D possibly called TRBD1 or TRBD2 (7 bases each). Germline CDR1 and CDR2: MNHEY and SVGAGI. The CDR3 loop spans 16 amino acids. V was trimmed by 0 bases and J by 8 bases, leaving 17 bases between them. The CDR3 nucleotides read TGTGCCAGCAGTTACTCGGCAGGGGGGGTTTACGATGAGCAGTTCTTC. This sequence encodes CASSYSAGGVYDEQFF.

This clone was detected a few times. The CDR3 here is CAYGPDGTGELFF. CDR3 nucleotides: TGTGCCTACGGACCGGACGGCACCGGGGAGCTGTTTTTT. The chain is built from TRBV7-5 and TRBJ2-2. TRBV7-5 is deemed a pseudogene. The CDR3 loop spans 13 amino acids.

This rearrangement joins TRBV7-9 to TRBJ2-5; TRBD1 aligns across 9 bases. Germline V lookup: CDR1 SEHNR, CDR2 FQNEAQ (reference sequence). V shed 5 bases and J 3 bases; nucleotides not matched to a gene: 7. This CDR3 contains 15 residues. The CDR3 sequence: CASSAGQGSKETQYF. CDR3 sequence (DNA): TGTGCCAGCAGCGCGGGACAGGGATCAAAAGAGACCCAGTACTTC.

The chain joins TRBV4-1 to TRBJ2-2; D gene ambiguous. This CDR3 has 11 residues. The germline gives CDR1 MGHRA, CDR2 YSYEKL. Trimming pared 3 bases from V and 7 bases from J, leaving 3 bases between. CDR3 in DNA: TGCGCCAGCAGCCACGGCGGGGAGCTGTTTTTT. Translating it yields CASSHGGELFF.

This clone is judged hyperexpanded (1% or more). The chain carries TRBV6-4 and TRBJ2-1; 11 positions agree with TRBD2. CDR3 length: 15 residues. V was pared by 4 bases and J by 4 bases, with 3 bases of the junction left unmatched. Germline CDR1 MRHNA, CDR2 SNTAGT. Written as DNA, the CDR3 is TGTGCCAGCAGTGCTCTAGCGGGGGGTTACAATGAGCAGTTCTTC. This sequence encodes CASSALAGGYNEQFF.

The genes are TRBV9 and TRBJ1-5; D unresolved. CDR3 length equals 14 residues. Looked up from germline, CDR1 is SGDLS and CDR2 is YYNGEE. Trimming removed 2 bases from V and 1 base from J, with 7 bases in between. The CDR3 spells CASSVGTSNQPQHF. CDR3 bases: TGTGCCAGCAGCGTTGGTACGAGCAATCAGCCCCAGCATTTT.

J is TRBJ1-2 and V is TRBV27; tentatively, D is TRBD1 (6 bases). This CDR3 comprises 16 residues. V shed 10 bases and J shed 4 bases, with 25 bases lying between them. Germline CDR1 is MNHEY and CDR2 is SMNVEV (reference sequence). This chain's CDR3 is CATTLVGGEATYGYTF. Written as DNA, the CDR3 is TGTGCCACCACCCTCGTGGGGGGCGAGGCTACCTATGGCTACACCTTC.

The rearrangement links TRBV27 to TRBJ1-2, with 7 bases identical to TRBD1. The CDR3 is 15 residues long. V was clipped by 8 bases and J by 2 bases; unmatched bases: 11. The V gene's germline CDR1 is MNHEY and CDR2 SMNVEV (reference sequence). The CDR3 DNA reads TGTGCCAGCGGGGCGTCGGGACAGAAAAACTATGGCTACACCTTC. Translation gives CASGASGQKNYGYTF.

This clone was counted only a few times. The chain couples TRBV14 to TRBJ2-3; TRBD2 is a possible D gene (7 bases). CDR1 and CDR2 from the germline V gene are SGHDN and FVKESK. The CDR3 length is 16 residues. V lost 1 base, J lost 5 bases, and 16 bases lay in between. The DNA for the CDR3 is TGTGCCAGCAGCCAAGGTCACGGGGGGCCGTTAGATACGCAGTATTTT. This codes for CASSQGHGGPLDTQYF.

This clone was recorded once. V and J are TRBV9 and TRBJ1-5; D is undetermined. The CDR3 length is 14 residues. The germline V gene has CDR1 SGDLS and CDR2 YYNGEE. V lost 4 bases and J 2 bases, leaving 10 bases between the germline ends. The CDR3 is CASSPGSGNQPQHF. In DNA form, the CDR3 reads TGTGCCAGCAGCCCAGGTTCAGGCAATCAGCCCCAGCATTTT.

This chain links TRBV7-9 with TRBJ2-3; 10 nucleotides match TRBD2. CDR3 length: 16 residues. The V gene end was trimmed by 5 bases and the J gene end by 0 bases; junction bases not matched to a gene: 5. Germline V CDR1 and CDR2: SEHNR, FQNEAQ (reference sequence). The CDR3 region is CASSASGGPSTDTQYF. The CDR3 DNA follows: TGTGCCAGCAGCGCTAGCGGGGGTCCGAGCACAGATACGCAGTATTTT. The variable domain in full, with the rest retrieved from reference TRBV7-9 and TRBJ2-3, is DTGVSQNPRHKITKRGQNVTFRCDPISEHNRLYWYRQTLGQGPEFLTYFQNEAQLEKSRLLSDRFSAERPKGSFSTLEIQRTEQGDSAMYLCASSASGGPSTDTQYFGPGTRLTVL.

This clone has only a few counts. The gene calls are TRBV27 and TRBJ1-5; 9 bases map to TRBD1. V shed 3 bases and J 7 bases; nucleotides not matched to a gene: 4. Per germline, CDR1 MNHEY and CDR2 SMNVEV (reference sequence). CDR3 length: 14 residues. For the CDR3, the DNA is TGTGCCAGCAGTTTGGGACAGGGTGGACAGCCCCAGCATTTT. Its translation: CASSLGQGGQPQHF.

This rearrangement joins TRBV11-2 to TRBJ1-6, with D perhaps matching TRBD1 (6 bases). The CDR3 has 15 residues. Looked up from germline, CDR1 is SGHAT and CDR2 is FQNNGV. Trimming shortened V by 5 bases and J by 10 bases, and 18 bases separated the two germline ends. CDR3 nucleotides: TGTGCCAGCAGCCCCCAAACAGGGAGGGGCTCACCCCTCCACTTT. It translates to CASSPQTGRGSPLHF.

J is TRBJ1-1 and V is TRBV11-2; D uncertain. Trimming stripped 3 bases from V and 5 bases from J, with 7 bases between. CDR1 is SGHAT, CDR2 FQNNGV, per germline. CDR3 length: 12 residues. CDR3 sequence (DNA): TGTGCCAGCAGCTTCCTGGGGACTGAAGCTTTCTTT. Translating it yields CASSFLGTEAFF. Variable domain in full (rest from reference TRBV11-2 and TRBJ1-1): EAGVAQSPRYKIIEKRQSVAFWCNPISGHATLYWYQQILGQGPKLLIQFQNNGVVDDSQLPKDRFSAERLKGVDSTLKIQPAKLEDSAVYLCASSFLGTEAFFGQGTRLTVV.

The J gene is TRBJ1-5, the V gene TRBV19, with D perhaps TRBD1 (6 bases). V lost 5 bases, J lost 0 bases, and 11 bases lay in between. Germline CDR1 reads LNHDA; CDR2 reads SQIVND (reference sequence). This CDR3 region has 15 residues. CDR3 bases: TGTGCCAGTAGTTGGACAGCCAATAGCAATCAGCCCCAGCATTTT. As protein: CASSWTANSNQPQHF.

In DNA, the CDR3 is TGTGCCAGCAGCTTGGGGTACAATGAGCAGTTCTTC. Protein sequence: CASSLGYNEQFF. V is TRBV7-9 and J is TRBJ2-1; no reliable D call. The ends were cut back, 3 bases at V and 4 bases at J, with 4 bases in the middle. Germline V lookup: CDR1 SEHNR, CDR2 FQNEAQ (reference sequence). CDR3 length: 12 amino acids.

This clone appeared a single time. The gene calls are TRBV10-3 and TRBJ2-5; unclear D gene. The length of the CDR3 is 16 residues. Trimming took 3 bases from V and 2 from J, leaving 16 bases between them. The germline V gene encodes CDR1 ENHRY and CDR2 SYGVKD. CDR3 residues: CAISDDLGGAQETQYF. The CDR3 DNA reads as TGTGCCATCAGTGATGATTTGGGCGGAGCACAAGAGACCCAGTACTTC.